The 22 T cell receptor beta chains below all came from one sample that was sequenced in a study of cytomegalovirus exposure and HLA in healthy donors. 13 Jbeta primers and 60 Vbeta primers were used for the PCR. Assay used: immunoSEQ multiplex PCR; TCRdb lists only in-frame clones, some missing. In the table there are roughly 120,000 clones, 50% to 70% of which are singletons. Sequencing was carried out using PBMCs. The origin of the receptors is a woman between 40 and 50 years old in good health and CMV-seropositive.

The CDR3 nucleotides are TGTGCCAGTAGGAAAACAGGTGACCGAGAGACCCAGTACTTC. Its translation: CASRKTGDRETQYF. The chain employs TRBV19 and TRBJ2-5, with D possibly TRBD1 on 5 matching bases. This CDR3 is 14 amino acids long. Germline V lookup: CDR1 LNHDA, CDR2 SQIVND (reference sequence). Trimming took 6 bases from V and 4 from J, leaving 15 bases between them.

V gene TRBV5-8 combines with J gene TRBJ2-7; D uncertain. V was trimmed by 0 bases and J by 2 bases, leaving 12 bases between them. The CDR3 consists of 15 residues. Germline V gives CDR1 SGHTS, CDR2 YDEGEE. The CDR3 region has the DNA TGTGCCAGCAGCTTGGATTTACTCAGGACCTACGAGCAGTACTTC. Translating it yields CASSLDLLRTYEQYF. Drawing the rest from reference TRBV5-8 and TRBJ2-7, the complete variable domain is EAGVTQSPTHLIKTRGQQATLRCSPISGHTSVYWYQQALGLGLQFLLWYDEGEERNRGNFPPRFSGRQFPNYSSELNVNALELEDSALYLCASSLDLLRTYEQYFGPGTRLTVT.

A few counts support this clone. The chain employs TRBV10-3 and TRBJ2-7; D not resolved. Germline CDR1 ENHRY, CDR2 SYGVKD. V gave up 3 bases and J gave up 0 bases, with 9 bases separating them. CDR3 length: 14 residues. The CDR3 region has the DNA TGTGCCATCAGTGATGTCCGTAGCTCCTACGAGCAGTACTTC. This encodes CAISDVRSSYEQYF.

About this clone itself: An end of the junction does not agree with germline; a read error may underlie this. This chain joins TRBV2 and TRBJ2-7; D may be TRBD1 (8 bases). Germline V gene sequence: CDR1 SNHLY, CDR2 FYNNEI. This CDR3 contains 14 residues. The CDR3 DNA reads TGTGCCAGCAGTAACAGGGGGGGTCCCTACGAGCAGTGCTTC. Protein product: CASSNRGGPYEQCF.

The V call is TRBV14, the J call TRBJ2-3, with D unresolved. CDR3 size: 17 residues. V shed 4 bases and J shed 0 bases, with 17 bases lying between them. Germline-derived CDR1 and CDR2 are SGHDN and FVKESK. CDR3 protein: CASSPYLGPFSTDTQYF. The CDR3 DNA reads TGTGCCAGCAGCCCATACCTTGGGCCGTTTAGCACAGATACGCAGTATTTT. Combining the CDR3 with reference TRBV14 and TRBJ2-3 gives the whole variable domain EAGVTQFPSHSVIEKGQTVTLRCDPISGHDNLYWYRRVMGKEIKFLLHFVKESKQDESGMPNNRFLAERTGGTYSTLKVQPAELEDSGVYFCASSPYLGPFSTDTQYFGPGTRLTVL.

CDR3 loop: CASRRTVDEQFF. The CDR3 bases are TGTGCCAGCAGGCGTACAGTGGATGAGCAGTTCTTC. The V call is TRBV6-5, the J call TRBJ2-1; D uncertain. Germline assignment: CDR1 MNHEY and CDR2 SVGAGI. The CDR3 length is 12 residues. V lost 6 bases and J 8 bases, leaving 11 bases between the germline ends.

About this clone: A read error may produce the germline difference seen at one junction end. V usage is TRBV28 and J usage is TRBJ2-5; 9 nucleotides agree with TRBD1. The germline V gene has CDR1 MDHEN and CDR2 SYDVKM. The CDR3 sequence is 15 residues long. The CDR3 loop is CASSSMRQGGETQHF. The CDR3 nucleotides are TGTGCCAGCAGTTCCATGAGACAGGGGGGAGAGACCCAGCACTTC.

The chain recombines TRBV30 with TRBJ2-5, with a tentative D call TRBD1 (5 bases). The ends were cut back, 5 bases at V and 0 bases at J, with 7 bases in the middle. From germline, CDR1 is GTSNPN and CDR2 SVGIG (reference sequence). CDR3 length: 12 residues. CDR3 loop: CAWDSYQETQYF. CDR3 sequence (DNA): TGTGCCTGGGACAGTTACCAAGAGACCCAGTACTTC.

This clone was observed at least ten times. The genes are TRBV6-4 and TRBJ1-1; tentatively, D is TRBD1 (6 bases). Trimming shortened V by 3 bases and J by 1 base, and 6 bases separated the two germline ends. The CDR3 is 13 residues long. CDR1 is MRHNA and CDR2 is SNTAGT in the germline V gene. CDR3 region: CASSEGANTEAFF. In DNA form, the CDR3 reads TGTGCCAGCAGTGAGGGGGCGAACACTGAAGCTTTCTTT.

The gene calls are TRBV7-8 and TRBJ1-1, with D maybe TRBD1 (5 bases). This CDR3 is built from 14 residues. The V and J ends lost 3 bases and 0 bases respectively, with 8 bases between them. CDR1 is SGHVS and CDR2 is FQNEAQ in the germline V gene. The CDR3 nucleotides read TGTGCCAGCAGCTTGGTGACAGTGAACACTGAAGCTTTCTTT. The encoded protein is CASSLVTVNTEAFF.

The chain joins TRBV10-3 to TRBJ2-5, with TRBD1 matching over 7 bases. The CDR3 spans 13 residues. Germline CDR1 and CDR2: ENHRY and SYGVKD. Trimming removed 5 bases from V and 5 bases from J; junction bases left unmatched: 5. The CDR3 here is CAISLTGDETQYF. DNA of the CDR3: TGTGCCATCAGTTTAACAGGGGATGAGACCCAGTACTTC.

The sample holds a few counts of this clone. The chain carries TRBV29-1 and TRBJ2-7, with TRBD2 matching over 12 bases. Per the germline V gene, CDR1 is SQVTM and CDR2 is ANQGSEA. The CDR3 contains 14 residues. The V and J ends lost 6 bases and 0 bases, in that order; junction bases with no gene match: 3. The CDR3 protein is CSVQLAGGSYEQYF. The CDR3 region has the DNA TGCAGCGTACAACTAGCGGGAGGCTCCTACGAGCAGTACTTC.

The rearrangement joins TRBV2 to TRBJ2-5; TRBD2 agrees at 11 bases. V gave up 5 bases and J gave up 5 bases; unmatched junction bases: 4. Germline CDR1 SNHLY, CDR2 FYNNEI. This CDR3 region has 14 residues. CDR3 sequence: CASSSTSGKETQYF. For the CDR3, the DNA is TGTGCCAGCAGTTCGACTAGCGGGAAGGAGACCCAGTACTTC.

This clone has a single count. The chain has TRBV7-6 and TRBJ2-7; 7 bases align to TRBD2. Trimming took 5 bases from V and 3 from J; bases not matched to a gene: 10. The CDR3 is 15 residues long. The germline CDR1 and CDR2 sequences are SGHVS and FNYEAQ. CDR3 DNA sequence: TGTGCCAGCAGCCTATCCAGCGGGGCGGACTACGAGCAGTACTTC. Its protein product is CASSLSSGADYEQYF.

The table lists this clone with a few counts. The gene calls are TRBV27 and TRBJ2-1; 7 nucleotides match TRBD2. CDR3 length: 16 amino acids. V lost 2 bases and J lost 4; bases outside the gene matches: 8. Germline V gene data show CDR1 as MNHEY and CDR2 as SMNVEV (reference sequence). CDR3 nucleotide sequence: TGTGCCAGCAGTTTAAGTGCCGGACTAGTGTACAATGAGCAGTTCTTC. Protein: CASSLSAGLVYNEQFF.

The rearrangement uses TRBV11-3 and TRBJ2-1, with D perhaps TRBD1 (7 bases). The germline V and J ends were trimmed by 8 bases and 4 bases, with 12 bases remaining between them. The CDR3 is 13 residues long. Germline CDR1 SGHNT, CDR2 YENEEA. CDR3 region: CASGQGGYNEQFF. CDR3 sequence (DNA): TGTGCCAGCGGTCAGGGGGGTTACAATGAGCAGTTCTTC.

This clone appeared a few times. The V gene is TRBV7-6, the J gene TRBJ2-2; TRBD2 aligns across 10 bases. This CDR3 spans 17 amino acids. Trimming removed 5 bases from V and 4 bases from J; junction bases left unmatched: 10. Germline loops: CDR1 SGHVS, CDR2 FNYEAQ. CDR3 protein: CASSAEPASGSTGELFF. The CDR3 DNA reads as TGTGCCAGCAGCGCAGAGCCTGCTAGCGGGAGCACCGGGGAGCTGTTTTTT.

Ten or more counts support this clone. The CDR3 sequence: CASSLGPDRVHEQYF. The CDR3 DNA follows: TGTGCCAGCAGCTTAGGCCCGGACAGGGTCCACGAGCAGTACTTC. The J gene is TRBJ2-7, the V gene TRBV13, with 8 bases fitting TRBD1. V was clipped by 0 bases and J by 5 bases; unmatched bases: 6. Germline-derived CDR1 and CDR2 are PRHDT and FYEKMQ (reference sequence). This CDR3 contains 15 residues.

The V and J genes are TRBV29-1 and TRBJ2-3, with 7 bases identical to TRBD1. The germline V gene encodes CDR1 SQVTM and CDR2 ANQGSEA. The CDR3 has 14 amino acids. Trimming at V came to 7 bases and at J to 6 bases, leaving 13 bases not matched to a gene. This CDR3 is CSGRRTGNWDTQYF. CDR3 DNA: TGCAGCGGTCGTAGGACAGGCAATTGGGATACGCAGTATTTT.

This clone was observed a handful of times. The chain is built from TRBV6-4 and TRBJ2-7; D gene unclear. Trimming removed 8 bases at V and 3 bases at J, with 14 bases between. The CDR3 totals 13 residues. CDR1 and CDR2 from the germline V gene are MRHNA and SNTAGT. CDR3 amino acids: CASQRPYYYEQYF. The CDR3 DNA sequence: TGTGCCAGCCAAAGGCCCTACTACTACGAGCAGTACTTC.

The chain is built from TRBV12-5 and TRBJ2-4; TRBD1 aligns across 10 bases. Germline CDR1 is LGHNT and CDR2 is FRNRAP. J was trimmed by 5 bases and V by 4 bases; bases with no gene match: 2. This CDR3 comprises 14 residues. CDR3 amino acids: CASGSGQGENIQYF. The CDR3 coding sequence is TGTGCTAGTGGTTCTGGACAGGGGGAAAACATTCAGTACTTC.

The chain links TRBV6-5 to TRBJ1-1, with D maybe TRBD1 (5 bases). The CDR3 loop spans 13 amino acids. V was trimmed by 8 bases and J by 4 bases, leaving 14 bases between them. CDR1 is MNHEY and CDR2 is SVGAGI in the germline V gene. The CDR3 DNA sequence: TGTGCCAGCGGACAAGGTCCTGGCACTGAAGCTTTCTTT. Translated: CASGQGPGTEAFF.